This TCR beta chain was captured in a study of blood T cell repertoires in COVID-19. Study-wide background: Specimens from acute and convalescent COVID-19 originated in the United States, Italy and Spain. In each case, the material was cDNA or gDNA derived from T cells, B-cell-depleted T cells, or PBMCs.

This clone was seen a single time. Germline CDR1 is SGDLS and CDR2 is YYNGEE. The CDR3 has 17 residues. V was trimmed by 1 base and J by 0 bases, leaving 14 bases between them. Authors' methods: Amplification with reference gene primers provided the estimates of nucleated cell counts. The method was immunoSEQ multiplex PCR; TCRdb's version includes in-frame clones alone and lacks a portion of them. That table furnishes V, J and clone size, whereas the DNA furnished D and trimming. The data contain 150,000 or so clones, 75% to 90% of them singletons. Sequencing used peripheral blood. This clonotype was obtained from a man at least 80 years old with acute or convalescent COVID-19. This chain connects TRBV9 to TRBJ2-1; D is possibly TRBD1 (6 bases). CDR3 protein: CASSVQGPISSYNEQFF. CDR3 bases: TGTGCCAGCAGCGTACAGGGGCCTATAAGCTCCTACAATGAGCAGTTCTTC. The whole variable domain, filled in from reference TRBV9 and TRBJ2-1, reads DSGVTQTPKHLITATGQRVTLRCSPRSGDLSVYWYQQSLDQGLQFLIQYYNGEERAKGNILERFSAQQFPDLHSELNLSSLELGDSALYFCASSVQGPISSYNEQFFGPGTRLTVL.